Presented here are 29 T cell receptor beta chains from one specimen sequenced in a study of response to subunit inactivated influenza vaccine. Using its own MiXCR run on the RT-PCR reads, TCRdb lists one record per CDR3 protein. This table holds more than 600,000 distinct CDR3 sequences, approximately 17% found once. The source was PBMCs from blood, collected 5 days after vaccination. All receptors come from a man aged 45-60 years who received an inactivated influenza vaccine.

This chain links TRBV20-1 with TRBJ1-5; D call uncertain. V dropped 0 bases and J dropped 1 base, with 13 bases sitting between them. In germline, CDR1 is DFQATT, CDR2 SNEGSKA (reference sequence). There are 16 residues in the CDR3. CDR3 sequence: CSAREGRLGSNQPQHF. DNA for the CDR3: TGCAGTGCTAGAGAGGGGAGACTCGGGAGCAATCAGCCCCAGCATTTT.

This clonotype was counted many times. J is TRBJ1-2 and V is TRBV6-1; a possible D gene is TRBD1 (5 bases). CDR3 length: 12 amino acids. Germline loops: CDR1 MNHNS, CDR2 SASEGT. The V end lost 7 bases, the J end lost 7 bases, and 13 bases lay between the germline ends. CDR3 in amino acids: CASKPGQGGYTF. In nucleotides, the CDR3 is TGTGCCAGCAAACCGGGGCAGGGTGGCTACACCTTC.

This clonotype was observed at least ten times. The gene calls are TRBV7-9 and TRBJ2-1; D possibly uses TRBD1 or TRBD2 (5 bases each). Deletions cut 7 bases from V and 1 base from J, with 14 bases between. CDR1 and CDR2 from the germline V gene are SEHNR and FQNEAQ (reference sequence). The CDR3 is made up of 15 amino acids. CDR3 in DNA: TGTGCCAGCACCCCAGGGACGGGATCCTACAATGAGCAGTTCTTC. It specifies CASTPGTGSYNEQFF.

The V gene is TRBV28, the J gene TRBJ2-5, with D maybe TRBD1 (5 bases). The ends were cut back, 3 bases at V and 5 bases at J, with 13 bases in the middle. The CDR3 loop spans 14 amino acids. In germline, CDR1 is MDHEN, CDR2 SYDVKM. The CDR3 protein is CASSFPGKSETQYF. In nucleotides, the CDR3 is TGTGCCAGCAGTTTCCCAGGGAAATCGGAGACCCAGTACTTC.

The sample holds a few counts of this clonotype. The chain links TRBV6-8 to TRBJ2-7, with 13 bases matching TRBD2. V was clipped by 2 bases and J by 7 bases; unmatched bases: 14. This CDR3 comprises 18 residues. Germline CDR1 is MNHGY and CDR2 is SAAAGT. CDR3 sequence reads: CASSYTGTSGDTGKEQYF. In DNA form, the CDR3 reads TGTGCCAGCAGTTACACCGGGACTAGCGGGGACACCGGTAAGGAGCAGTACTTC.

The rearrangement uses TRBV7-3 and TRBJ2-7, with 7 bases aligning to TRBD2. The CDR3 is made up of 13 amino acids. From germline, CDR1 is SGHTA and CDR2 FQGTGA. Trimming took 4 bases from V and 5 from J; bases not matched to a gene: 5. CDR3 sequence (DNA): TGTGCCAGCAGCTCGGGGGGTAGGGACGAGCAGTACTTC. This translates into CASSSGGRDEQYF.

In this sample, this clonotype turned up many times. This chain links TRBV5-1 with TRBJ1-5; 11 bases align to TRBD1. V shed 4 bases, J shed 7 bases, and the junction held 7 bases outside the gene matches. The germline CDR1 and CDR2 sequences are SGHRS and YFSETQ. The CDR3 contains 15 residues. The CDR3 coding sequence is TGCGCCAGCAGCATTGGACAGGGGGCGGTCCAGCCCCAGCATTTT. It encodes CASSIGQGAVQPQHF.

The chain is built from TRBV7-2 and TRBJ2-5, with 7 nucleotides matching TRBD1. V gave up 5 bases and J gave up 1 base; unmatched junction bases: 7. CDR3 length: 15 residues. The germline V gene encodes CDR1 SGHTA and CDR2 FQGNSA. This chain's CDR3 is CASSGTQGIQETQYF. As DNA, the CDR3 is TGTGCCAGCAGCGGGACACAGGGGATCCAAGAGACCCAGTACTTC.

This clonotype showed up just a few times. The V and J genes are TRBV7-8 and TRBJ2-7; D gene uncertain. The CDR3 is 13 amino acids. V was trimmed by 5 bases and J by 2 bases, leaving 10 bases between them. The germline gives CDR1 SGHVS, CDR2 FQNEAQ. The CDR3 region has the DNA TGTGCCAGCAGCCCGGTTTGGACCTACGAGCAGTACTTC. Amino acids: CASSPVWTYEQYF.

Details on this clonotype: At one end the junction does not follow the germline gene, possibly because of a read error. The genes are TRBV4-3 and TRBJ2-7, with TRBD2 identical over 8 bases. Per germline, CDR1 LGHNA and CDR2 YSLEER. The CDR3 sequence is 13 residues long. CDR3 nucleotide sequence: TGCGCCAGCAGCCAAGATCGTAGCGGGGAGCCACTTTTC. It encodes CASSQDRSGEPLF.

In DNA form, the CDR3 reads TGCGCCAGCAGCTTGACAGGGTTTAGGGTCGAGCAGTACTTC. Residues: CASSLTGFRVEQYF. The gene calls are TRBV5-1 and TRBJ2-7; a possible D gene is TRBD1 (6 bases). V lost 1 base and J 6 bases, leaving 14 bases between the germline ends. Germline lookup yields CDR1 SGHRS and CDR2 YFSETQ. The CDR3 runs 14 residues.

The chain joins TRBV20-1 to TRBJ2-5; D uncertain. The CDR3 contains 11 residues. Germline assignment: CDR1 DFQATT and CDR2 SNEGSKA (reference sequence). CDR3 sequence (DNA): TGCAGGGGTGACTACCAAGAGACCCAGTACTTC. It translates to CRGDYQETQYF.

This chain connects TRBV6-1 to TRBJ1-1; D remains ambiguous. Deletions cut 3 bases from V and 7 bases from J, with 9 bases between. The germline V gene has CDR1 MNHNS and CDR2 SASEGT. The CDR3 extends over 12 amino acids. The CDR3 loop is CASSDPPGEAFF. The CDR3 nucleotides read TGTGCCAGCAGTGATCCGCCGGGTGAAGCTTTCTTT.

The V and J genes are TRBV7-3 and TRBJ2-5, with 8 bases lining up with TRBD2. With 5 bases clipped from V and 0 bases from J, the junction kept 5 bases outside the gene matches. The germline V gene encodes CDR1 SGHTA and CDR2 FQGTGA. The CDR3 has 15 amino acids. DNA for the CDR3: TGTGCCAGCAGCCTGCGAGCGGGAGACCAAGAGACCCAGTACTTC. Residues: CASSLRAGDQETQYF.

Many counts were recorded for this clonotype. In nucleotides, the CDR3 is TGTGCCAGCAGTCAAACCAAATTTGGAAACACCATATATTTT. Its translation: CASSQTKFGNTIYF. This chain links TRBV12-3 or TRBV12-4 with TRBJ1-3, with unresolved D. The ends were cut back, 5 bases at V and 3 bases at J, with 11 bases in the middle. The CDR3 consists of 14 residues.

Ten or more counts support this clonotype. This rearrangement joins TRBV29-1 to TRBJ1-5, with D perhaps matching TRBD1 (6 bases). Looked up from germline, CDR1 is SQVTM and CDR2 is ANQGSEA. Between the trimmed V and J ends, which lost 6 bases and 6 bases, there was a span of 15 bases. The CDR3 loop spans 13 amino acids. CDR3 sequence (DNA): TGCAGCGTAGGAGGGGGGGGCAGTCAGCCCCAGCATTTT. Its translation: CSVGGGGSQPQHF.

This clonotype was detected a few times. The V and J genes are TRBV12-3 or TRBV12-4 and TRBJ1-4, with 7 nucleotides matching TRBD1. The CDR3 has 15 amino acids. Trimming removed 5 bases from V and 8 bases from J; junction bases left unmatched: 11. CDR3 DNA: TGTGCCAGCAGTGACATCAGGGGGAGACAGGAAAAACTGTTTTTT. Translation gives CASSDIRGRQEKLFF.

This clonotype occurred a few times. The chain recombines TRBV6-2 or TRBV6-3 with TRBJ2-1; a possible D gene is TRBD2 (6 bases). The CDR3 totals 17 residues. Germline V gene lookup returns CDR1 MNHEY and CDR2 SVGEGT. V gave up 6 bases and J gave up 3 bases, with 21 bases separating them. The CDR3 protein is CASRTRDSPSNYNEQFF. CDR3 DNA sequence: TGTGCCAGCAGAACGAGGGACTCACCTTCGAACTACAATGAGCAGTTCTTC.

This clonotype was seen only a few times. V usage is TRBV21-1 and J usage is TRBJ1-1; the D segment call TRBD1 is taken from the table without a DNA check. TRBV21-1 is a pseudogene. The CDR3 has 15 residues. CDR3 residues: CASSTPGVLNTEAFF. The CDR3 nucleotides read TGTGCCAGCAGCACACCCGGAGTCTTGAACACTGAAGCTTTCTTT.

This CDR3 is CSARGRTGLTSPLHF. CDR3 in DNA: TGCAGTGCTAGAGGAAGGACAGGGCTAACTTCACCCCTCCACTTT. The chain recombines TRBV20-1 with TRBJ1-6; 8 bases line up with TRBD1. There are 15 residues in the CDR3. CDR1 and CDR2 (germline): DFQATT, SNEGSKA (reference sequence). The ends lost 1 base at V and 9 bases at J; junction bases unmatched: 8.

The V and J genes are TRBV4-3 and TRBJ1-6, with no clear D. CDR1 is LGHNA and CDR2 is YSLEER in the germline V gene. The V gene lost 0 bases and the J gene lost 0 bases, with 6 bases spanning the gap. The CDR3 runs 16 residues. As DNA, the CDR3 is TGCGCCAGCAGCCAAGACCTCTACTCCTATAATTCACCCCTCCACTTT. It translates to CASSQDLYSYNSPLHF.

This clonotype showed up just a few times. The CDR3 DNA follows: TGTGCCAGCAGCGTAGGGGGGACGGTTAACACCGGGGAGCTGTTTTTT. Protein: CASSVGGTVNTGELFF. This rearrangement joins TRBV9 to TRBJ2-2; perhaps D is TRBD1 or TRBD2 (5 bases each). This CDR3 is 16 amino acids long. V was pared by 0 bases and J by 2 bases, with 11 bases between. Per the germline V gene, CDR1 is SGDLS and CDR2 is YYNGEE.

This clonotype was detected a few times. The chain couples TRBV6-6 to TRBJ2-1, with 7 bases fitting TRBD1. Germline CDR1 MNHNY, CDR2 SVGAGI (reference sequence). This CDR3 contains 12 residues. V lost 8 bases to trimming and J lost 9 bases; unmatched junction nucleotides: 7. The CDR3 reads CASEGTVLEQFF. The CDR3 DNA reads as TGTGCCAGCGAGGGGACAGTCCTTGAGCAGTTCTTC.

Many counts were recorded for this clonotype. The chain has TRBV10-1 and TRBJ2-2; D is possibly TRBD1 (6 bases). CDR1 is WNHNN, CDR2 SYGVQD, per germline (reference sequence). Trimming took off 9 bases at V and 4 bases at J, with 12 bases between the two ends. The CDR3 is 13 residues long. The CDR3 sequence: CASRQDATGELFF. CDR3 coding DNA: TGCGCCAGTCGACAGGATGCCACCGGGGAGCTGTTTTTT.

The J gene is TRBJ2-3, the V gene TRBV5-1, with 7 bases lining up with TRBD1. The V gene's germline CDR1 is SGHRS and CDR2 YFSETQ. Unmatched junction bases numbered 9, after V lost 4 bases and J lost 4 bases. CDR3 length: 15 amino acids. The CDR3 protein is CASSQGPRGPDTQYF. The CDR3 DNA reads TGCGCCAGCAGCCAGGGACCGAGGGGGCCAGATACGCAGTATTTT.

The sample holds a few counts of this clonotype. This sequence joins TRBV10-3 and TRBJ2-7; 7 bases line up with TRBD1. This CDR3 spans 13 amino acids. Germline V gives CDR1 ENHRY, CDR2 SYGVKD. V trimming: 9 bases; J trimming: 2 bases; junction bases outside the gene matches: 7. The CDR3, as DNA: TGTGCCATTCTACAGGGGATAACCTACGAGCAGTACTTC. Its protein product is CAILQGITYEQYF.

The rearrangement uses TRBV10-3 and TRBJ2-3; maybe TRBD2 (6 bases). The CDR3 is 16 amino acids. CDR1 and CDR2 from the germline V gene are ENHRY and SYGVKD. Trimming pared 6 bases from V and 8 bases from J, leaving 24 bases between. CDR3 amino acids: CAISGGPQGESGTQYF. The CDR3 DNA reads TGTGCCATCAGCGGGGGACCCCAAGGGGAATCTGGTACGCAGTATTTT.

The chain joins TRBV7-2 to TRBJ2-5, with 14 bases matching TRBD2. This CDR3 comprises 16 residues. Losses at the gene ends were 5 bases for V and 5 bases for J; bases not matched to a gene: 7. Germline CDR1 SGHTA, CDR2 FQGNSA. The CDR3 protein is CASSPRWTSGRETQYF. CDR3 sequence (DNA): TGTGCCAGCAGCCCTAGATGGACTAGCGGGAGGGAGACCCAGTACTTC.

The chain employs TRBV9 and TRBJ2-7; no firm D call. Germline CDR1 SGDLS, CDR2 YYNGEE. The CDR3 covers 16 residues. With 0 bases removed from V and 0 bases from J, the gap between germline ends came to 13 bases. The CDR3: CASSVDLFANSYEQYF. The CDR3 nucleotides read TGTGCCAGCAGCGTAGACCTGTTCGCGAACTCCTACGAGCAGTACTTC. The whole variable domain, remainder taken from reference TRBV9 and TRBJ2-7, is DSGVTQTPKHLITATGQRVTLRCSPRSGDLSVYWYQQSLDQGLQFLIQYYNGEERAKGNILERFSAQQFPDLHSELNLSSLELGDSALYFCASSVDLFANSYEQYFGPGTRLTVT.